This record concerns one TCR beta chain sequence. Its antigen remains unknown. Primers used in a second PCR of roughly 6 to 11 cycles were a sample-barcoded 5' primer and a J-beta primer mix. Each cDNA molecule received a tag from a template-switch adaptor that had 12 random nucleotides. TCRdb fed the 5' RACE reads into MiXCR, producing one record per CDR3 protein. In the table there are 910,000 or so distinct CDR3 sequences, roughly half of which are singletons. The sample comes from a study of blood T cells in healthy people across ages. Study findings and constraints: Donors of long life had a larger count of naive CD4+ cells and greater diversity than aged donors.

The CDR3 has 15 residues. The J segment lost 0 bases and the V segment lost 0 bases, leaving 5 bases of the junction unmatched. Germline CDR1 DFQATT, CDR2 SNEGSKA (reference sequence). The TCR comes from a woman in her sixties or seventies in good health. Material for sequencing was blood. This chain links TRBV20-1 with TRBJ2-7; 7 nucleotides align to TRBD1. CDR3: CSAREFRGISYEQYF. The CDR3 bases are TGCAGTGCTAGAGAGTTCAGGGGGATCTCCTACGAGCAGTACTTC.